These 2 T cell receptor beta chains were all obtained from the same sample, sequenced in a study of T-cell memory formation after mild COVID-19. In TCRdb, the 5' RACE reads were re-called with MiXCR into one record per CDR3 protein. Counted here are 100,000 to 130,000 distinct CDR3 sequences, about an eighth occurring once; the ten biggest clones make up under 45%. The source material was PBMCs or a T cell subset sorted from them (not recorded which). These receptor sequences come from a man aged 18-30 years who had mild COVID-19 (a few samples of this study predate the infection). Cell type and time point are not known.

This clonotype was seen a few times. The chain has TRBV12-3 or TRBV12-4 and TRBJ2-2; the match to TRBD2 covers 8 bases. This CDR3 region has 17 residues. The V segment lost 5 bases and the J segment 9 bases; nucleotides outside the gene matches: 17. CDR3 DNA sequence: TGTGCCAGCAGTCCCTCGGCTAGCGGGCCCCTCGGCCGGGAGCTGTTTTTT. Its translation is CASSPSASGPLGRELFF.

The chain employs TRBV6-6 and TRBJ2-2, with D hard to call. Trimming took off 0 bases at V and 3 bases at J, with 11 bases between the two ends. Germline V gene data show CDR1 as MNHNY and CDR2 as SVGAGI (reference sequence). The CDR3 contains 16 residues. Written as DNA, the CDR3 is TGTGCCAGCAGTTACTCGAAGAAAGGTTACACCGGGGAGCTGTTTTTT. Translation gives CASSYSKKGYTGELFF.